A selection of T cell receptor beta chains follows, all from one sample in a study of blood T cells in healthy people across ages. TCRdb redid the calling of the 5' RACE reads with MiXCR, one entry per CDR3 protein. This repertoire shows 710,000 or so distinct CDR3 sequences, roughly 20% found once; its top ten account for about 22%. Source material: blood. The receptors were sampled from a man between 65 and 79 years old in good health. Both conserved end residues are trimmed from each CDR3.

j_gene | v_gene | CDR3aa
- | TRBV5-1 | ASSLAVLGDEQF
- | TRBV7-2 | ASSWGTPSYEQY
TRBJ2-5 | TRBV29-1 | SVDHRGKGETQY
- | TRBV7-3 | ASSLTERDKKTQY
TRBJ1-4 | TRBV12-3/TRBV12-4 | ASTVQGVSEKLF
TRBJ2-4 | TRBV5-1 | ASSLGTPGVDIQY
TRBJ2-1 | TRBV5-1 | ASSLVSGGANEQF
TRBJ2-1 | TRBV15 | ATSGGRNNEQF
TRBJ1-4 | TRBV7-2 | ASTQGGARNEKLF
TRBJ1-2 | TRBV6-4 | ASTLTAAHGNSGYGYT
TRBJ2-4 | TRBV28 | ASSFSGGRKNIQY
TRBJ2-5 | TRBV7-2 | ASSLVWDTKETQY
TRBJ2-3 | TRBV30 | ACQGVPTSTDTQY
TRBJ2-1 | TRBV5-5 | ASSLIEMAYEQF
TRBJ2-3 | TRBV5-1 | ASSVGSSVTDTQY
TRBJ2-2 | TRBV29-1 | SVASLTGELF
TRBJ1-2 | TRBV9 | ASSGGDQNYGYT
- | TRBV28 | ASSFPQGVNYEQY
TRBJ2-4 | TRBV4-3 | ASSQEHGQPENIQY
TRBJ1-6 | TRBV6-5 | ASSYEGPKDSPLH
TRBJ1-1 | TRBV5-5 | ASSLRPPTGGRLNTEAF
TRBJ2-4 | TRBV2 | ASIWDNGAKNIQY
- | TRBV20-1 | SASRVTTSYNEQF
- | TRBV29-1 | SVEGLFTKTQY
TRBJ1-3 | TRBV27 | ASSRDIRSSGNTIY
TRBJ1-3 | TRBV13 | ASSSGQGRLSGNTIY
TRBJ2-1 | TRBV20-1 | SARSLLANGDEQF
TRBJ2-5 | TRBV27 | ASKPGSVVQETQY
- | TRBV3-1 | ASSQRGGRSYEQY
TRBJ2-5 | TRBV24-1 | ATQLAGGETQY
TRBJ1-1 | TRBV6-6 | ASRHSRDAF
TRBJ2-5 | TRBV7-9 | ASSLGSAGGQETQY
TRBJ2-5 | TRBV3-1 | ASSQPLSGSGETQY
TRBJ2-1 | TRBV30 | AWAQWRFDEQF
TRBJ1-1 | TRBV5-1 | ASSLAGDRGTEAF
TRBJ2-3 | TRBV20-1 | SATEGRQNTDTQY
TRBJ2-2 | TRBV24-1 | ATSDAGTGGEELF
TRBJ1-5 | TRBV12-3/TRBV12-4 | ASSPTTGNNQPQH
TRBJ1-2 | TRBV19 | ASSTGQVYGYT
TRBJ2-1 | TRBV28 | ASSTPPNEQF